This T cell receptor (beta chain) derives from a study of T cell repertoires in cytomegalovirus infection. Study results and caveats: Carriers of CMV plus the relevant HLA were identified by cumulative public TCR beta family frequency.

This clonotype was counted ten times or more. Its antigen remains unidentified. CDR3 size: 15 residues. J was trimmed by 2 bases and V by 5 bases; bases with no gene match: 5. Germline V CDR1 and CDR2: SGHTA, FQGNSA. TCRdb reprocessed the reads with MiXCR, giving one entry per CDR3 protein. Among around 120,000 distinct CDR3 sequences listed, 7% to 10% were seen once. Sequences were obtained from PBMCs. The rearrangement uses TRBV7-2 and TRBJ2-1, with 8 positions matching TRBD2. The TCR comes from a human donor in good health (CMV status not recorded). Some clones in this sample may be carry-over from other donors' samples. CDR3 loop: CASSRAGEPYNEQFF. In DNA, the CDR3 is TGTGCCAGCAGCCGAGCGGGGGAGCCCTACAATGAGCAGTTCTTC.